This T cell receptor (beta chain) was recovered during a study of OX40 agonist ivuxolimab in advanced cancers. The V gene end was trimmed by 2 bases and the J gene end by 4 bases; junction bases not matched to a gene: 7. This CDR3 spans 15 amino acids. The germline gives CDR1 MNHEY, CDR2 SVGAGI. Clones were sequenced by immunoSEQ multiplex PCR, and TCRdb holds only the in-frame ones, with some missing. The sample yields around 79,000 clones, 65% to 90% seen once. The source of this sequence is an adult with an advanced solid tumor such as melanoma, head and neck, liver or kidney cancer. The rearrangement joins TRBV6-5 to TRBJ2-5; TRBD1 matches 7 bases. The sequencing used CD4+ or CD8+ T cells sorted from blood, collected in a trial of the OX40 agonist ivuxolimab. The CDR3 DNA sequence: TGTGCCAGCAGTTACGGCGAGGGGGCTAGAGAGACCCAGTACTTC. The encoded protein is CASSYGEGARETQYF.